The 23 T cell receptor beta chains below come from one sample, sequenced in a study of Graves' ophthalmopathy and Graves' hyperthyroidism. Transcripts of RNA were the source for amplifying TCR beta CDR3 regions. First-round RT-PCR relied on HTBI primers, and a second-round multiplex PCR came next. TCRdb re-analysed the multiplex PCR reads in MiXCR, keeping a single row per CDR3 protein. The sample contains approximately 700,000 distinct CDR3 sequences, roughly 41% of which appear only once. The sequenced sample was peripheral blood. The receptors here all came from an adult man with Graves' ophthalmopathy.

The gene calls are TRBV15 and TRBJ1-3; 7 bases are a match to TRBD1. J was trimmed by 2 bases and V by 0 bases; bases with no gene match: 4. The CDR3 spans 16 residues. CDR1 and CDR2 from the germline V gene are LNHNV and YYDKDF (reference sequence). The CDR3 DNA reads as TGTGCCACCAGCAGAGATCGGACAGGAGCTGGAAACACCATATATTTT. Translation: CATSRDRTGAGNTIYF.

A word on this clonotype: A much larger clone lies a single base off, so this may be a read error. The rearrangement joins TRBV2 to TRBJ1-2; possible D gene TRBD1, 6 bases. The germline V gene has CDR1 SNHLY and CDR2 FYNNEI. The CDR3 has 15 amino acids. CDR3 in DNA: TGTGTCAGCAGTGAAGTAAGGGGGGCCGCGGGGGGCTACACCTTC. Translating gives CVSSEVRGAAGGYTF.

This chain links TRBV19 with TRBJ1-1; no firm D call. CDR1 LNHDA and CDR2 SQIVND come from the germline V gene (reference sequence). V gave up 3 bases and J gave up 4 bases, with 12 bases separating them. The CDR3 totals 14 residues. CDR3 DNA sequence: TGTGCCAGTAGTATTGGTACGAGGGTCACTGAAGCTTTCTTT. Protein sequence: CASSIGTRVTEAFF.

This clonotype was detected a few times. The V and J genes are TRBV19 and TRBJ2-6; D is perhaps TRBD1 (7 bases). Germline V lookup: CDR1 LNHDA, CDR2 SQIVND (reference sequence). The CDR3 has 16 residues. V was pared by 7 bases and J by 4 bases, with 17 bases between. Here the CDR3 reads CASTPPGGKGANVLTF. The CDR3 coding sequence is TGTGCCAGTACCCCCCCAGGGGGGAAAGGGGCCAACGTCCTGACTTTC.

V usage is TRBV10-3 and J usage is TRBJ1-5, with D maybe TRBD1 (5 bases). This CDR3 is built from 13 residues. Germline-derived CDR1 and CDR2 are ENHRY and SYGVKD. V gave up 9 bases and J gave up 4 bases, with 13 bases separating them. DNA for the CDR3: TGTGCCATAGGGTTTGGGACGAATCAGCCCCAGCATTTT. Residues: CAIGFGTNQPQHF.

This clonotype has more than one count but fewer than ten. The V call is TRBV7-9, the J call TRBJ2-5, with 9 bases matching TRBD2. The CDR3 is 17 amino acids. Germline CDR1 and CDR2: SEHNR and FQNEAQ (reference sequence). V gave up 5 bases and J gave up 6 bases; unmatched junction bases: 16. In DNA form, the CDR3 reads TGTGCCAGCAGCCAAGACTCGGCGGGGGGGTTGGTTAAGACCCAGTACTTC. Translated, it gives CASSQDSAGGLVKTQYF.

This clonotype has ten or more counts. CDR3 amino acids: CAISSSDRAPNQPQHF. DNA for the CDR3: TGTGCCATCAGCTCATCGGACAGGGCCCCCAATCAGCCCCAGCATTTT. The rearrangement uses TRBV10-3 and TRBJ1-5; 8 bases map to TRBD1. With 6 bases clipped from V and 3 bases from J, the junction kept 10 bases outside the gene matches. Germline V gives CDR1 ENHRY, CDR2 SYGVKD. The CDR3 spans 16 residues.

This chain links TRBV9 with TRBJ1-4, with TRBD1 identical over 7 bases. Germline-derived CDR1 and CDR2 are SGDLS and YYNGEE. The CDR3 is 13 amino acids. J gave up 8 bases and V 3 bases, and 4 bases lay outside the gene matches. CDR3 residues: CASSGGTAEKLFF. CDR3 nucleotides: TGTGCCAGCAGCGGTGGGACAGCCGAAAAACTGTTTTTT.

V gene TRBV9 combines with J gene TRBJ2-5, with 12 bases identical to TRBD2. The CDR3 loop spans 15 amino acids. The germline V gene has CDR1 SGDLS and CDR2 YYNGEE. V shed 3 bases, J shed 5 bases, and the junction held 5 bases outside the gene matches. The CDR3 DNA is TGTGCCAGCAGCGCTAGCGGGGGGGTTCGGGAGACCCAGTACTTC. This encodes CASSASGGVRETQYF.

On this clonotype itself: A much larger clone differs from this one at a single base, so this may be a read error. The genes are TRBV9 and TRBJ1-4, with D uncertain. This CDR3 region has 13 residues. Germline loops: CDR1 SGDLS, CDR2 YYNGEE. In nucleotides, the CDR3 is TGTGCCAGCAGTGAACTGGGCCATGAAAAACTGCTTTTT. Its translation: CASSELGHEKLLF.

The chain recombines TRBV24-1 with TRBJ1-5; D uncertain. The CDR3 contains 14 residues. Trimming removed 11 bases at V and 2 bases at J, with 15 bases between. Germline V gene lookup returns CDR1 KGHDR and CDR2 SFDVKD. The CDR3 loop is CASRAPGGNQPQHF. Written as DNA, the CDR3 is TGTGCCAGCAGAGCCCCCGGGGGCAATCAGCCCCAGCATTTT.

This clonotype showed up many times. The chain uses TRBV9 and TRBJ1-3, with D perhaps TRBD1 (5 bases). CDR1 and CDR2 (germline): SGDLS, YYNGEE. V shed 0 bases and J shed 4 bases, with 11 bases lying between them. The CDR3 covers 15 residues. CDR3: CASSVGAGKGNTIYF. CDR3 bases: TGTGCCAGCAGCGTAGGCGCAGGGAAGGGAAACACCATATATTTT. Supplemented by reference TRBV9 and TRBJ1-3, the full variable domain reads DSGVTQTPKHLITATGQRVTLRCSPRSGDLSVYWYQQSLDQGLQFLIQYYNGEERAKGNILERFSAQQFPDLHSELNLSSLELGDSALYFCASSVGAGKGNTIYFGEGSWLTVV.

The V and J genes are TRBV5-1 and TRBJ2-7; 14 positions match TRBD2. Germline CDR1 SGHRS, CDR2 YFSETQ. The V segment lost 2 bases and the J segment 0 bases; nucleotides outside the gene matches: 7. The CDR3 consists of 18 residues. CDR3 bases: TGCGCCAGCAGCTTCGGGACTAGCGGGAGATTCCCCTCCTACGAGCAGTACTTC. Protein: CASSFGTSGRFPSYEQYF.

This chain connects TRBV7-9 to TRBJ2-5; unclear D gene. CDR3 length: 14 residues. The V end was cut by 3 bases, the J end by 1 base, with 9 bases between. CDR1 and CDR2 (germline): SEHNR, FQNEAQ (reference sequence). The CDR3 DNA follows: TGTGCCAGCAGCTTCTACGGTCCCCAAGAGACCCAGTACTTC. It codes for CASSFYGPQETQYF.

A few counts support this clonotype. This rearrangement joins TRBV20-1 to TRBJ1-6; no clear D gene. Per the germline V gene, CDR1 is DFQATT and CDR2 is SNEGSKA (reference sequence). The CDR3 is 16 amino acids. V lost 3 bases, J lost 0 bases, and 12 bases lay in between. The CDR3 loop is CSASTAASSYNSPLHF. The CDR3, as DNA: TGCAGTGCTAGCACAGCCGCTAGCTCCTATAATTCACCCCTCCACTTT.

V and J are TRBV19 and TRBJ1-5; weak D call: TRBD1 (5 bases). Looked up from germline, CDR1 is LNHDA and CDR2 is SQIVND (reference sequence). The CDR3 spans 15 residues. Deletions cut 4 bases from V and 5 bases from J, with 15 bases between. The CDR3, as DNA: TGTGCCAGTAGTAGATATCAGGGCCGTTATCAGCCCCAGCATTTT. This sequence encodes CASSRYQGRYQPQHF.

This chain connects TRBV7-9 to TRBJ1-1; 8 positions match TRBD1. CDR1 is SEHNR and CDR2 is FQNEAQ in the germline V gene (reference sequence). V dropped 5 bases and J dropped 5; count of bases not matched to a gene: 13. CDR3 length: 16 residues. The chain's CDR3 is CASSQARNRGDTEAFF. In DNA, the CDR3 is TGTGCCAGCAGCCAAGCTCGCAACAGGGGGGATACTGAAGCTTTCTTT.

This clonotype was counted a few times. This rearrangement joins TRBV10-2 to TRBJ2-7; D is undetermined. The CDR3 is 16 amino acids. Germline V gives CDR1 WSHSY, CDR2 SAAADI. The germline V and J ends were trimmed by 6 bases and 3 bases, with 21 bases remaining between them. The CDR3 spells CASSQVFLGNLYEQYF. CDR3 coding DNA: TGCGCCAGCAGCCAAGTTTTTTTGGGGAACCTCTACGAGCAGTACTTC.

This clonotype was counted many times. CDR3 residues: CASSDTGTANEKLFF. The CDR3 nucleotides read TGCGCCAGCAGTGATACCGGGACAGCTAATGAAAAACTGTTTTTT. The rearrangement joins TRBV5-1 to TRBJ1-4, with 7 bases aligning to TRBD1. V was pared by 5 bases and J by 3 bases, with 7 bases of the junction left unmatched. CDR1 SGHRS and CDR2 YFSETQ come from the germline V gene. The CDR3 has 15 residues.

This clonotype occurred a few times. The junction differs from germline at one of its ends, possibly a read error. This sequence joins TRBV10-3 and TRBJ1-5; the D gene is possibly TRBD1 (5 bases). The CDR3 is made up of 16 amino acids. Germline loops: CDR1 ENHRY, CDR2 SYGVKD. The CDR3 coding sequence is TGTGCCAGCAGTTACCTGTCCGCCAGGGAGGGTCAGCCCCAGCATTTT. This encodes CASSYLSAREGQPQHF.

In its sample, this clonotype was seen a few times. V is TRBV20-1 and J is TRBJ2-7, with D possibly TRBD2 on 6 matching bases. Looked up from germline, CDR1 is DFQATT and CDR2 is SNEGSKA (reference sequence). Deletions cut 6 bases from V and 7 bases from J, with 19 bases between. The CDR3 length is 13 residues. CDR3 DNA: TGCAGTGCCGGCGGGATAGCGTCGAGGGAGCAGTACTTC. Encoded protein: CSAGGIASREQYF.

V usage is TRBV10-3 and J usage is TRBJ1-2; TRBD1 agrees at 10 bases. Germline lookup yields CDR1 ENHRY and CDR2 SYGVKD. The CDR3 spans 14 residues. J was trimmed by 8 bases and V by 10 bases; bases with no gene match: 13. The CDR3 DNA reads as TGTGCCAGCAGCCTCGGGACAGGGGTTCGCGGCTACACCTTC. Protein product: CASSLGTGVRGYTF.

This clonotype was counted at least ten times. The V call is TRBV7-9, the J call TRBJ2-5, with 10 bases identical to TRBD2. The CDR3 totals 15 residues. V lost 1 base and J lost 4; bases outside the gene matches: 3. Germline CDR1 reads SEHNR; CDR2 reads FQNEAQ (reference sequence). The CDR3 here is CASSLGASGRETQYF. The CDR3 DNA reads TGTGCCAGCAGCTTAGGGGCTAGCGGGAGAGAGACCCAGTACTTC.